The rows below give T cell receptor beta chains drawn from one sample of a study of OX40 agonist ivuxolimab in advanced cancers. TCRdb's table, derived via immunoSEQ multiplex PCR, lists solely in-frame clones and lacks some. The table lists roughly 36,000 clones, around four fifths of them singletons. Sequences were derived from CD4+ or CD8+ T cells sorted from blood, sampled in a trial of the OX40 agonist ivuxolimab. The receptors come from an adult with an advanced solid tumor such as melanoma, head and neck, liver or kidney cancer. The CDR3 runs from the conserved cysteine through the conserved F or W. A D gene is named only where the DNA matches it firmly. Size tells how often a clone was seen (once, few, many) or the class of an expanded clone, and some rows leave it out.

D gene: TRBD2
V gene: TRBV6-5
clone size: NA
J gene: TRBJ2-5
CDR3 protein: CASSYPAAGGFQYF
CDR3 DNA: TGTGCCAGCAGTTACCCGGCTGCGGGAGGATTCCAGTACTTC

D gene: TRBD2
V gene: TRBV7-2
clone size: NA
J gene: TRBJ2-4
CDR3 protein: CASSLDWTSGRDRNIQYF
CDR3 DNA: TGTGCCAGCAGCTTAGATTGGACTAGCGGGAGAGATAGAAACATTCAGTACTTC

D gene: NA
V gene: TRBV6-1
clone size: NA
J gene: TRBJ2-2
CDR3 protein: CASSEQGNLDTGELFF
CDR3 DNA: TGTGCCAGCAGTGAGCAGGGGAACTTAGACACCGGGGAGCTGTTTTTT

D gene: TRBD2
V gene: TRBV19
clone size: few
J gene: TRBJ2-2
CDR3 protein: CASKFSSGAWSTGELFF
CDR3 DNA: TGTGCCAGTAAGTTCTCTAGCGGGGCCTGGAGCACCGGGGAGCTGTTTTTT

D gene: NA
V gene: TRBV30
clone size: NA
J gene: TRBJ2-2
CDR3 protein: CAWSRTYGGVDTGELFF
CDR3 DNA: TGTGCCTGGAGTAGGACATACGGGGGTGTCGACACCGGGGAGCTGTTTTTT

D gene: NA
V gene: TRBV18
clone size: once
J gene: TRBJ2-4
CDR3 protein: CASSPRDTGKNIQYF
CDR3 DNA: TGTGCCAGCTCGCCCAGGGACACAGGCAAAAACATTCAGTACTTC

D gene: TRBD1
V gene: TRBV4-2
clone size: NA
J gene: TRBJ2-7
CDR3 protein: CASSQGLRQGSLEQYF
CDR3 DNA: TGTGCCAGCAGCCAAGGTCTGAGACAGGGCTCTCTCGAGCAGTACTTC

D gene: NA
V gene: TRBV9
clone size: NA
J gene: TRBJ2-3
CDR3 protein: CASSVGGSRADTQYF
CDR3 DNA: TGTGCCAGCAGCGTAGGGGGTAGCAGGGCAGATACGCAGTATTTT

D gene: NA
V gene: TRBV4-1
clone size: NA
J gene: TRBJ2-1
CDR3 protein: CASSHGSSYNEQFF
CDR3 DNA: TGCGCCAGCAGCCATGGGAGCTCCTACAATGAGCAGTTCTTC

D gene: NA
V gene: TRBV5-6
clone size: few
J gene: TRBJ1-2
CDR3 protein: CASSFYMGLRGYTF
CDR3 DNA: TGTGCCAGCAGCTTCTATATGGGGCTCAGGGGCTACACCTTC

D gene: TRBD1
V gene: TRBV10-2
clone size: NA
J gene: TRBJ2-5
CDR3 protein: CASSQRGPRETQYF
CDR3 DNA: TGCGCCAGCAGTCAGAGGGGGCCCCGGGAGACCCAGTACTTC

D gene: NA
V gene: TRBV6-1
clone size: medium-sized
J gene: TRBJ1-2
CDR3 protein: CASSLSPGYGYTF
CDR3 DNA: TGTGCCAGCAGCCTCAGCCCAGGCTATGGCTACACCTTC

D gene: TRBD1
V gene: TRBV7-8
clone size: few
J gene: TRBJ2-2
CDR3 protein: CASSDYRDRNTGELFF
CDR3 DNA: TGTGCCAGCAGCGATTACCGGGACAGAAACACCGGGGAGCTGTTTTTT

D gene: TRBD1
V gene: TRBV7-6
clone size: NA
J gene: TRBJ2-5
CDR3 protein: CASSLGTGQQTQYF
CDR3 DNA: TGTGCCAGCAGCTTGGGGACAGGTCAACAGACCCAGTACTTC

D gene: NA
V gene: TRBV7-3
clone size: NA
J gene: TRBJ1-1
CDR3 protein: CASSLGKGINTEAFF
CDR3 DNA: TGTGCCAGCAGCTTAGGGAAGGGTATCAACACTGAAGCTTTCTTT

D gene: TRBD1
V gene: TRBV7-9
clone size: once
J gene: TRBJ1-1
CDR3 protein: CASSGEGGQAYLVTEAFF
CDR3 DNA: TGTGCCAGCAGCGGCGAAGGGGGACAGGCCTACCTTGTCACTGAAGCTTTCTTT

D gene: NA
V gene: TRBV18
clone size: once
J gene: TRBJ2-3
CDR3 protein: CASSPARADTQYF
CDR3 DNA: TGTGCCAGCTCACCCGCAAGAGCGGATACGCAGTATTTT

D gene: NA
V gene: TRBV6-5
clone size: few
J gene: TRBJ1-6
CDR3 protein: CASSPGSPGNSPLHF
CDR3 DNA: TGTGCCAGCAGTCCTGGATCGCCCGGCAATTCACCCCTCCACTTT

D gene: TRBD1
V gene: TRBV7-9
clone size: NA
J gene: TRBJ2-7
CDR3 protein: CASIQSGTGPREQYF
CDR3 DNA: TGTGCCAGCATCCAATCCGGGACAGGGCCTCGCGAGCAGTACTTC

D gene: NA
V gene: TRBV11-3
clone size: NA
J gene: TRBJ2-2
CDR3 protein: CASSLGYSGELFF
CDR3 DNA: TGTGCCAGCAGCTTAGGTTATTCCGGGGAGCTGTTTTTT

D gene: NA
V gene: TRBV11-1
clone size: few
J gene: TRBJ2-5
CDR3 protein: CASSLAAFQETQYF
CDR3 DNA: TGTGCCAGCAGCTTAGCAGCTTTCCAAGAGACCCAGTACTTC

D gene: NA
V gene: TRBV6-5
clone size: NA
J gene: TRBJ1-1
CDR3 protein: CASSYSSTGYTEAFF
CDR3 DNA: TGTGCCAGCAGTTACTCGAGCACAGGCTACACTGAAGCTTTCTTT

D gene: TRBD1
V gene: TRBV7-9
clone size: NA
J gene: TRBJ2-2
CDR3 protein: CAGRPGQGNTGELFF
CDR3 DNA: TGTGCCGGAAGACCGGGACAGGGAAACACCGGGGAGCTGTTTTTT

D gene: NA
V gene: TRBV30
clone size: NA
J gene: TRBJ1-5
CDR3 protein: CAWWDGGSNQPQHF
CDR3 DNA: TGTGCCTGGTGGGACGGCGGGAGCAATCAGCCCCAGCATTTT

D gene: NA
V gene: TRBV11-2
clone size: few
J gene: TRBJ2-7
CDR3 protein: CASSLGRGGGTYEQYF
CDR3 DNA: TGTGCCAGCAGCTTGGGTCGGGGCGGGGGCACCTACGAGCAGTACTTC

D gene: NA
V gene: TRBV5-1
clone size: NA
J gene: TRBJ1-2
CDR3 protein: CASRTGTVANYGYTF
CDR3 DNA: TGCGCCAGCAGGACCGGGACGGTAGCTAACTATGGCTACACCTTC

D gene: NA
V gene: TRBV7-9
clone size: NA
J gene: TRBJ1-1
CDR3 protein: CASTYPRGNTEAFF
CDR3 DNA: TGTGCCAGCACTTATCCTAGGGGAAACACTGAAGCTTTCTTT

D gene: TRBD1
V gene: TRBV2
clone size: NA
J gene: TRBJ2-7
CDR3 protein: CASSDRQGASEQYF
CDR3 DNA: TGTGCCAGCAGTGACCGACAGGGGGCCAGCGAGCAGTACTTC

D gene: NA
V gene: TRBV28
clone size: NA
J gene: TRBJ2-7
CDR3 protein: CASGFFGRVEQYF
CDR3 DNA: TGTGCCAGCGGATTCTTCGGAAGGGTCGAGCAGTACTTC

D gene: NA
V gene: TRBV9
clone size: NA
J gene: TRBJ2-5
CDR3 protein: CASSVGEETVLLETQYF
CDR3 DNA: TGTGCCAGCAGCGTAGGGGAGGAAACGGTCCTGCTAGAGACCCAGTACTTC

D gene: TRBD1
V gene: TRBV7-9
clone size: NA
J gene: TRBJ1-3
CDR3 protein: CASSQGPGTGTGNTIYF
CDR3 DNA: TGTGCCAGCAGCCAGGGCCCCGGGACAGGGACTGGAAACACCATATATTTT

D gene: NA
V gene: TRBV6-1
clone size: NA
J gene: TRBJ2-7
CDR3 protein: CASRWQGVYDEQYF
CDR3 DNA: TGTGCCTCACGGTGGCAGGGAGTCTACGACGAGCAGTACTTC

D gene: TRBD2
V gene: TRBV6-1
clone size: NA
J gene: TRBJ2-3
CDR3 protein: CASSPSGGPDTQYF
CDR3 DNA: TGTGCCAGCAGTCCTAGCGGGGGACCAGATACGCAGTATTTT

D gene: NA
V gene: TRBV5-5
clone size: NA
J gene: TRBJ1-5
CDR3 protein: CASSLCSTQPQHF
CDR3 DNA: TGTGCCAGCAGCTTGTGCAGTACTCAGCCCCAGCATTTT

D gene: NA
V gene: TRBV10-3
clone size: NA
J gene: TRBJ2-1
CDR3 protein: CAIKTDLPTTGEQFF
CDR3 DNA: TGTGCCATCAAAACCGACCTCCCAACAACGGGGGAGCAGTTCTTC

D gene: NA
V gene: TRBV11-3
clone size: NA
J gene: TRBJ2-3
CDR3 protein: CASSRDSLDTQYF
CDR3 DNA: TGTGCCAGCAGCCGGGACTCTTTAGATACGCAGTATTTT

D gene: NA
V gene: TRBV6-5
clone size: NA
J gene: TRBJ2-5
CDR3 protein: CASSESYGETQYF
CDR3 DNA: TGTGCCAGCAGCGAGTCTTACGGGGAGACCCAGTACTTC

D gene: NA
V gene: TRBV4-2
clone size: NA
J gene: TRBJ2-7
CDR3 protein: CASSRALNDLRYF
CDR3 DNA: TGTGCCAGCAGCCGAGCACTCAATGATCTTCGGTACTTC

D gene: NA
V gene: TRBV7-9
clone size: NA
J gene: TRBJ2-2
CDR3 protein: CASSPGTIILTGELFF
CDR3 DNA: TGTGCCAGCAGCCCCGGGACAATCATTCTCACCGGGGAGCTGTTTTTT

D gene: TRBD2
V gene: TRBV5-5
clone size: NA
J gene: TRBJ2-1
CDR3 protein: CASSSRDYSYNEQFF
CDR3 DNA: TGTGCCAGCAGCTCCCGGGACTATTCCTACAATGAGCAGTTCTTC

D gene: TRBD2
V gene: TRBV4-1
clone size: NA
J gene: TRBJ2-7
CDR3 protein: CASSQPRLAGSYEQYF
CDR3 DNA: TGCGCCAGCAGCCAACCTAGACTAGCGGGGTCTTACGAGCAGTACTTC

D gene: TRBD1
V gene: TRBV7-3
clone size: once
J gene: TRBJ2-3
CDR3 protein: CASSLGRTGSDTQYF
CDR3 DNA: TGTGCCAGCAGCTTAGGGAGGACAGGGTCCGATACGCAGTATTTT

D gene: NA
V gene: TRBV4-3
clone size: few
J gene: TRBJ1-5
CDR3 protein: CASSRTEGSQPQHF
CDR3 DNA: TGCGCCAGCAGCCGTACGGAGGGATCCCAGCCCCAGCATTTT

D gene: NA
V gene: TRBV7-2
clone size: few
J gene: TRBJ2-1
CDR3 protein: CASSFDLSQFF
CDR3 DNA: TGTGCCAGCAGCTTTGATTTATCGCAGTTCTTC

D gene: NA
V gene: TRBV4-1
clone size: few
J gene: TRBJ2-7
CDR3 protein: CASSQERRGEQYF
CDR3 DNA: TGCGCCAGCAGCCAAGAGAGGCGGGGCGAGCAGTACTTC

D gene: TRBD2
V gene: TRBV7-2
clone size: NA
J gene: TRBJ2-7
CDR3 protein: CASSLTSGVYEQYF
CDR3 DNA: TGTGCCAGCAGCTTGACTAGCGGGGTTTACGAGCAGTACTTC

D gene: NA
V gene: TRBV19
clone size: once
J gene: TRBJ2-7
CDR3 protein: CASRDGSSYEQYF
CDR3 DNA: TGTGCCAGCAGGGACGGCAGCTCCTACGAGCAGTACTTC

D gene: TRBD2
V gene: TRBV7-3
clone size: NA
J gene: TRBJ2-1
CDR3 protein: CASSPGLAGEGNEQFF
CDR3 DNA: TGTGCCAGCAGCCCCGGACTAGCGGGGGAAGGGAATGAGCAGTTCTTC

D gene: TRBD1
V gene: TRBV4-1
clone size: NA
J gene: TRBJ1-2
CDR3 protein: CASSHSPDRGRKNYGYTF
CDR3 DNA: TGCGCCAGCAGCCATTCTCCGGACAGGGGGCGCAAAAACTATGGCTACACCTTC

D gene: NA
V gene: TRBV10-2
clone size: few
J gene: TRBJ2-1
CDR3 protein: CASSESWTSSYNEQFF
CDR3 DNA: TGCGCCAGCAGTGAGAGCTGGACGAGCTCCTACAATGAGCAGTTCTTC